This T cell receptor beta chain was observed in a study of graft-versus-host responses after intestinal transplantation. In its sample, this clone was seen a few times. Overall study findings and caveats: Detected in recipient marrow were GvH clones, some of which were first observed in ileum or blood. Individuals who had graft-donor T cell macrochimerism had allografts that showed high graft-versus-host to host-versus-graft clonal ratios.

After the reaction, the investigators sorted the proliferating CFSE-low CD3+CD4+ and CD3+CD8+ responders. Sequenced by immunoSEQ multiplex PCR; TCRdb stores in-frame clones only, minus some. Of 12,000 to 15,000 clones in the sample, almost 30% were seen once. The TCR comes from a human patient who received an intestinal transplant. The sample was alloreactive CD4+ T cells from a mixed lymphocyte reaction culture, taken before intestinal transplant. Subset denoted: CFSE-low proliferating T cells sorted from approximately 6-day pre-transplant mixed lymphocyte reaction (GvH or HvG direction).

As DNA, the CDR3 is TGTGCCAGCTCCCAAGGACTAGCGGATATCTCCTACAATGAGCAGTTCTTC. This sequence encodes CASSQGLADISYNEQFF. The chain recombines TRBV18 with TRBJ2-1; TRBD2 aligns across 10 bases. This CDR3 is built from 17 residues. Trimming at V came to 6 bases and at J to 0 bases, leaving 8 bases not matched to a gene. CDR1 and CDR2 from the germline V gene are KGHSH and LQKENI.